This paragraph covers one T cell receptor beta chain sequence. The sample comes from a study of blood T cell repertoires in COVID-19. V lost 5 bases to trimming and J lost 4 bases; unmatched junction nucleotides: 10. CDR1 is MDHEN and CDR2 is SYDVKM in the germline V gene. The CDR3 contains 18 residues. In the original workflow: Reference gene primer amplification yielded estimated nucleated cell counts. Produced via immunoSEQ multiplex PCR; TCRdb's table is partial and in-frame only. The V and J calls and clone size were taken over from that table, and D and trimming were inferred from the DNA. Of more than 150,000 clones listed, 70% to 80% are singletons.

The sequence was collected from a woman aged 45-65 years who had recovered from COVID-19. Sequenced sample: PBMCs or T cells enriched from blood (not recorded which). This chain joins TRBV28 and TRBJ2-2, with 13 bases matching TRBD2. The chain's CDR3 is CASSDGLAGDFGTGELFF. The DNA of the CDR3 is TGTGCCAGCAGTGACGGACTAGCGGGGGACTTTGGCACCGGGGAGCTGTTTTTT.